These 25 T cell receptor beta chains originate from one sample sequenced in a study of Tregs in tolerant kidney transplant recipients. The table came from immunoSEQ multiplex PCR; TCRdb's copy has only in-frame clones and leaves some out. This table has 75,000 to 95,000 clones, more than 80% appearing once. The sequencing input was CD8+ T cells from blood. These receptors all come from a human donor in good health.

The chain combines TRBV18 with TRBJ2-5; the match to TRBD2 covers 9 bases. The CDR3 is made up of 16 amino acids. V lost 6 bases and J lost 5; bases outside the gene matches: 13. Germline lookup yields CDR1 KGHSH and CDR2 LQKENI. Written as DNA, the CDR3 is TGTGCCAGCTCCCACCCGAGTAGCGGGGGACAGGAGACCCAGTACTTC. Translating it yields CASSHPSSGGQETQYF.

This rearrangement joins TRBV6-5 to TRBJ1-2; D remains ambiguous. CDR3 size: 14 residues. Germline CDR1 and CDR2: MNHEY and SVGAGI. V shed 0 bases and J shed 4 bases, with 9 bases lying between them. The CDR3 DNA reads TGTGCCAGCAGTTACTCGGGTCCATCCTATGGCTACACCTTC. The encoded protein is CASSYSGPSYGYTF.

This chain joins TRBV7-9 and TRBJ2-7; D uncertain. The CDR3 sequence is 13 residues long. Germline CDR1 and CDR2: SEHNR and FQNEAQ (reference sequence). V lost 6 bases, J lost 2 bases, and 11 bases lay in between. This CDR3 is CASRSGSTYEQYF. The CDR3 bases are TGTGCCAGCAGATCGGGCAGCACCTACGAGCAGTACTTC.

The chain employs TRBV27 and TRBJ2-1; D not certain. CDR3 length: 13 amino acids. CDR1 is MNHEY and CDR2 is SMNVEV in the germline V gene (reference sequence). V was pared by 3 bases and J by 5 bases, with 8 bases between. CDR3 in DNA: TGTGCCAGCAGTTTTGTAGGGAACAATGAGCAGTTCTTC. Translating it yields CASSFVGNNEQFF.

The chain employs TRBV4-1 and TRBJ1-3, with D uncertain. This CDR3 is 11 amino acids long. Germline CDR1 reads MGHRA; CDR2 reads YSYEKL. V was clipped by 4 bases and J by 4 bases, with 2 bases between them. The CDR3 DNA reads TGCGCCAGCAGCCTCGGAAACACCATATATTTT. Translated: CASSLGNTIYF.

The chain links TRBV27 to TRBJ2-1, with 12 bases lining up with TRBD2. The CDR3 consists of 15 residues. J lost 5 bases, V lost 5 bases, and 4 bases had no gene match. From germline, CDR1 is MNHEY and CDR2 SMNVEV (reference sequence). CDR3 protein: CASSTGLAGNNEQFF. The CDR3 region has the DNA TGTGCCAGCAGTACCGGACTAGCGGGGAACAATGAGCAGTTCTTC.

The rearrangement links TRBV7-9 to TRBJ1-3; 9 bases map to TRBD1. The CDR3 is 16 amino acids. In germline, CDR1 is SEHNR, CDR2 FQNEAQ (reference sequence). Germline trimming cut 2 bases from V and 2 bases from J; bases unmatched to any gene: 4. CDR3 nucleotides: TGTGCCAGCAGCTTACGGGACAGGGAGACTGGAAACACCATATATTTT. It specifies CASSLRDRETGNTIYF. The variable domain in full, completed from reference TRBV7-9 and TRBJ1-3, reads DTGVSQNPRHKITKRGQNVTFRCDPISEHNRLYWYRQTLGQGPEFLTYFQNEAQLEKSRLLSDRFSAERPKGSFSTLEIQRTEQGDSAMYLCASSLRDRETGNTIYFGEGSWLTVV.

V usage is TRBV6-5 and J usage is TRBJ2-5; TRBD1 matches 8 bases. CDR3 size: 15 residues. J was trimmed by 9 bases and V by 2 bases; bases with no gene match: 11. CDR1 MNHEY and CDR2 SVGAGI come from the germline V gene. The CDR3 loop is CASSYPGQGTQAQYF. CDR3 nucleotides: TGTGCCAGCAGTTACCCCGGACAGGGCACACAGGCCCAGTACTTC.

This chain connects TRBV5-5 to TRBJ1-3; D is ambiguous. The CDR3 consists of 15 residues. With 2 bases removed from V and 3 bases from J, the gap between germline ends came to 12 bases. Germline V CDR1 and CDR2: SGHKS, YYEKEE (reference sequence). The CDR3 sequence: CASSFFREDGNTIYF. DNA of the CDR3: TGTGCCAGCAGCTTTTTCAGAGAAGATGGAAACACCATATATTTT.

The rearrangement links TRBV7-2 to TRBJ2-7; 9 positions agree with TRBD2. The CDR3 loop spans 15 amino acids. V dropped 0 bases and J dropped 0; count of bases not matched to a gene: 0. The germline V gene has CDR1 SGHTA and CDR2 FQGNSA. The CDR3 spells CASSLASGSSYEQYF. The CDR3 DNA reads TGTGCCAGCAGCTTAGCTAGCGGGAGCTCCTACGAGCAGTACTTC. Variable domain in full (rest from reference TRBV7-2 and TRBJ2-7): GAGVSQSPSNKVTEKGKDVELRCDPISGHTALYWYRQSLGQGLEFLIYFQGNSAPDKSGLPSDRFSAERTGGSVSTLTIQRTQQEDSAVYLCASSLASGSSYEQYFGPGTRLTVT.

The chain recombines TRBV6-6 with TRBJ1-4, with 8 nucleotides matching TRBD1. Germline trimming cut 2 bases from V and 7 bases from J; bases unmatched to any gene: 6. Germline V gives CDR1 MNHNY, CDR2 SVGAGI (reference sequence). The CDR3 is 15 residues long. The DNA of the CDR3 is TGTGCCAGCAGTTACCCGACAGGGGTGGGTGAAAAACTGTTTTTT. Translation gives CASSYPTGVGEKLFF.

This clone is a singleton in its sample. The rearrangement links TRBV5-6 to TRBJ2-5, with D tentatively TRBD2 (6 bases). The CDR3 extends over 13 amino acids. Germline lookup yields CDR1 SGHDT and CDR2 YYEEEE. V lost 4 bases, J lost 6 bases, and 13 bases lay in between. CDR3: CASSPLEGQTQYF. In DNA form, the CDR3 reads TGTGCCAGCAGCCCGTTGGAGGGCCAGACCCAGTACTTC.

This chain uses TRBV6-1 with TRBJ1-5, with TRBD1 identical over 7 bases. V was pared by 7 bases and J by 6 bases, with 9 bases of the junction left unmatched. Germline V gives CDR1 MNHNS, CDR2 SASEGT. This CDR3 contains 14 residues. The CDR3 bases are TGTGCCAGCACTCCGACAGGGAAAGGTCAGCCCCAGCATTTT. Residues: CASTPTGKGQPQHF.

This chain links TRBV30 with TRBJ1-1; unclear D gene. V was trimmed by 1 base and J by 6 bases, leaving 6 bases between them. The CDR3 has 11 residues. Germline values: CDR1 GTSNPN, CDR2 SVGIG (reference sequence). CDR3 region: CAWSGWPEAFF. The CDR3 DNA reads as TGTGCCTGGAGTGGGTGGCCTGAAGCTTTCTTT.

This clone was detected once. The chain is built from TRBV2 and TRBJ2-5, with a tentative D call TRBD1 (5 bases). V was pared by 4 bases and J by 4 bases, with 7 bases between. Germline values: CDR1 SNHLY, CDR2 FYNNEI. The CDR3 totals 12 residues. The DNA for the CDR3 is TGTGCCAGCAGTGTTCAGGGAGAGACCCAGTACTTC. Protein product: CASSVQGETQYF.

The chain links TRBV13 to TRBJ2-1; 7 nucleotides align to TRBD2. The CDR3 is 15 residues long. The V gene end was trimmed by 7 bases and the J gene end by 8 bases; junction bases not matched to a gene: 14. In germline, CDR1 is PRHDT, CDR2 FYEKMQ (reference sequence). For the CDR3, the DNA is TGTGCCAGCACTCCCGGGGGACTAAGGAAGGATGAGCAGTTCTTC. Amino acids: CASTPGGLRKDEQFF.

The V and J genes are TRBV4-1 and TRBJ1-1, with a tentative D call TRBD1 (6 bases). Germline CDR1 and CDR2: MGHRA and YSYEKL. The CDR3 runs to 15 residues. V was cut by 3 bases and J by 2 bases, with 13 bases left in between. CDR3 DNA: TGCGCCAGCAGCCAGGCCAGGGGATTCAACACTGAAGCTTTCTTT. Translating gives CASSQARGFNTEAFF.

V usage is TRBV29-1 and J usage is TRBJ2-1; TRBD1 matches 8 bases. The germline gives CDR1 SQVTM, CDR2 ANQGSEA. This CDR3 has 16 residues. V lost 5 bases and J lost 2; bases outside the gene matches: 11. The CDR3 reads CSVPLFEQGAYNEQFF. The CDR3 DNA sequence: TGCAGCGTTCCACTTTTCGAACAGGGGGCCTACAATGAGCAGTTCTTC.

The CDR3 DNA reads TGTGCCAGCACCGGACAGGCTGGGGCCAACGTCCTGACTTTC. It codes for CASTGQAGANVLTF. V and J are TRBV6-4 and TRBJ2-6, with 7 bases matching TRBD1. The CDR3 contains 14 residues. J lost 2 bases, V lost 7 bases, and 2 bases had no gene match. Germline V gives CDR1 MRHNA, CDR2 SNTAGT.

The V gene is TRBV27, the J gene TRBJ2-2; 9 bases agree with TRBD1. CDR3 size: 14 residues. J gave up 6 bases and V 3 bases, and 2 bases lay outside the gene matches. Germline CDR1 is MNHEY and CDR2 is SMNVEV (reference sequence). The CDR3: CASSFGQGSGELFF. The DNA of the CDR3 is TGTGCCAGCAGTTTCGGACAGGGGTCCGGGGAGCTGTTTTTT.

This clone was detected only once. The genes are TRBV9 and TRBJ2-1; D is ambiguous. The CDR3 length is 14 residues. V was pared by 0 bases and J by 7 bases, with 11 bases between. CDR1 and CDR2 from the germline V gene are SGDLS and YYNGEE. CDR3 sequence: CASSVVGWGNEQFF. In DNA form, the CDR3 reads TGTGCCAGCAGCGTAGTCGGCTGGGGAAATGAGCAGTTCTTC.

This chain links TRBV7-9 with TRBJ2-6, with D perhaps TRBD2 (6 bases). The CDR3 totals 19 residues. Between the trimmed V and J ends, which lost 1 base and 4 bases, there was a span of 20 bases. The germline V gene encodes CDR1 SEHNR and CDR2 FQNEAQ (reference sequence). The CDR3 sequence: CASSLGDSAGLRGANVLTF. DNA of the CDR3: TGTGCCAGCAGCTTAGGAGATAGCGCGGGGCTCAGGGGGGCCAACGTCCTGACTTTC.

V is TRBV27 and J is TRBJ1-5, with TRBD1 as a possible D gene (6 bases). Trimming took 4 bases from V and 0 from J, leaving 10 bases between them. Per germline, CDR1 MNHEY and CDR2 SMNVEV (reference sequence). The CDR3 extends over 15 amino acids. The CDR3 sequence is CASSYVQGSNQPQHF. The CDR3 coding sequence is TGTGCCAGCAGTTATGTACAGGGTAGCAATCAGCCCCAGCATTTT.

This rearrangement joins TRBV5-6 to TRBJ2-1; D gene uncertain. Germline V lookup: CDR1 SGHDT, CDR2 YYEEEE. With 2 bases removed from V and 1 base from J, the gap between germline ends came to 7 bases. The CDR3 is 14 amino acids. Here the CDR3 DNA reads TGTGCCAGCAGCTTATACTATTCCTACAATGAGCAGTTCTTC. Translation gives CASSLYYSYNEQFF.

The CDR3 loop reads CASSLSWELFF. The CDR3 coding sequence is TGTGCCAGCAGCTTATCTTGGGAGCTGTTTTTT. The J gene is TRBJ2-2, the V gene TRBV7-8; unclear D gene. This CDR3 contains 11 residues. Germline V gene data show CDR1 as SGHVS and CDR2 as FQNEAQ. The V gene lost 2 bases and the J gene lost 9 bases, with 4 bases spanning the gap.